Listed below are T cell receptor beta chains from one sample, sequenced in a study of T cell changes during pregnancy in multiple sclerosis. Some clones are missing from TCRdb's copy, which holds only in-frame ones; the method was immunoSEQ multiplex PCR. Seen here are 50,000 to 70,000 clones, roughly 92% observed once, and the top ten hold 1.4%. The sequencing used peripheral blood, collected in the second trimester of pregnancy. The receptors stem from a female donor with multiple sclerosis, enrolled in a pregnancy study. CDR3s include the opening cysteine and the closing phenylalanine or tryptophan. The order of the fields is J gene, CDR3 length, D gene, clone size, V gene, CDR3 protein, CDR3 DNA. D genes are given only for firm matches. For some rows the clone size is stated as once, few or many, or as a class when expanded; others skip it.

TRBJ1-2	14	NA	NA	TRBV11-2	CASSLWGSNYGYTF	TGTGCCAGCAGCTTGTGGGGCTCTAACTATGGCTACACCTTC
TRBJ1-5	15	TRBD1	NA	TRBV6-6	CASRAQGARSQPQHF	TGTGCCAGCAGAGCTCAGGGGGCAAGAAGTCAGCCCCAGCATTTT
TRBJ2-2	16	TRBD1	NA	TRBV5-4	CASSFRQGTITGELFF	TGTGCCAGCAGCTTTAGACAGGGGACGATCACCGGGGAGCTGTTTTTT
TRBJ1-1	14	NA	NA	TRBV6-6	CASSYHAVATEAFF	TGTGCCAGCAGTTACCATGCGGTGGCCACTGAAGCTTTCTTT
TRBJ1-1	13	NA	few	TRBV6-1	CASSERGNTEAFF	TGTGCCAGCAGTGAAAGGGGGAACACTGAAGCTTTCTTT
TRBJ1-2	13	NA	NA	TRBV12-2	CASRAAPNYGYTF	TGTGCAAGTCGCGCGGCCCCTAACTATGGCTACACCTTC
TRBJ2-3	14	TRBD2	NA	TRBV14	CASSYGREVDTQYF	TGTGCCAGCAGTTACGGACGGGAGGTGGATACGCAGTATTTT
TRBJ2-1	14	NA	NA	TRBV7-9	CASSWASAYNEQFF	TGTGCCAGCAGCTGGGCGTCCGCCTACAATGAGCAGTTCTTC
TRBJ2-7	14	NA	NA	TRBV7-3	CASTTSPLGLEQYF	TGTGCCAGCACGACATCCCCACTGGGTTTGGAGCAGTACTTC
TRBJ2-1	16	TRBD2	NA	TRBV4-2	CASSQNGLAGRNEQFF	TGTGCCAGCAGCCAAAACGGACTAGCGGGGCGGAATGAGCAGTTCTTC
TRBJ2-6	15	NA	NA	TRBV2	CASSPSAPGANVLTF	TGTGCCAGCAGTCCGTCAGCGCCTGGGGCCAACGTCCTGACTTTC
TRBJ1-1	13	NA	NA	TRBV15	CATSRAQGAEAFF	TGTGCCACCAGCAGAGCTCAGGGCGCTGAAGCTTTCTTT
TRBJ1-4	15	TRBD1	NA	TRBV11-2	CASSLGSGGEEKLFF	TGTGCCAGCAGCTTAGGTTCAGGGGGCGAGGAAAAACTGTTTTTT
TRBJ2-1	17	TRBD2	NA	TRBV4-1	CASSQDWGLAGVNEQFF	TGCGCCAGCAGCCAAGATTGGGGGCTAGCGGGAGTCAATGAGCAGTTCTTC
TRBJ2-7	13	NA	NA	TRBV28	CASSQGRSYEQYF	TGTGCCAGCAGCCAGGGTAGGTCCTACGAGCAGTACTTC
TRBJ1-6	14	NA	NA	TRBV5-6	CASSGRVSRSPLHF	TGTGCCAGCAGCGGCAGGGTTTCGCGGTCACCCCTCCACTTT
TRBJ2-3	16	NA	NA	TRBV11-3	CASSLGAGSSRDTQYF	TGTGCCAGCAGCTTAGGGGCGGGATCGTCTCGGGATACGCAGTATTTT
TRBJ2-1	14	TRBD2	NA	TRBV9	CASSPGLASNEQFF	TGTGCCAGCAGCCCGGGACTAGCGAGCAATGAGCAGTTCTTC
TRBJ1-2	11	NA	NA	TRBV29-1	CSVANQGGYTF	TGCAGCGTTGCCAACCAGGGCGGCTACACCTTC
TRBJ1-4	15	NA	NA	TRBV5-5	CASSSSPRVGEKLFF	TGTGCCAGCAGCTCCTCCCCCAGGGTGGGTGAAAAACTGTTTTTT
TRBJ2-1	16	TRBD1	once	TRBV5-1	CASSLRTGEAYNEQFF	TGCGCCAGCAGCTTGAGGACAGGGGAGGCCTACAATGAGCAGTTCTTC
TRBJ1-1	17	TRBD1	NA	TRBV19	CASTLRGGQGPNTEAFF	TGTGCCAGTACCCTAAGGGGGGGACAGGGCCCGAACACTGAAGCTTTCTTT
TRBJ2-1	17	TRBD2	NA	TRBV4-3	CASSQDLPSGSKNEQFF	TGCGCCAGCAGCCAGGACCTCCCTAGCGGGAGCAAGAATGAGCAGTTCTTC
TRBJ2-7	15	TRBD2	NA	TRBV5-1	CASSLTTSGTYEQYF	TGCGCCAGCAGCTTGACGACTAGCGGGACCTACGAGCAGTACTTC
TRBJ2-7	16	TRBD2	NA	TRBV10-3	CAISEDVGLEGHEQYF	TGTGCCATCAGTGAAGACGTGGGACTAGAAGGCCACGAGCAGTACTTC
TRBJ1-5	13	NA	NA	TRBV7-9	CASSLGAHQPQHF	TGTGCCAGCAGCTTAGGGGCTCATCAGCCCCAGCATTTT
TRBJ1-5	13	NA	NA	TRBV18	CASSPSQGQPQHF	TGTGCCAGCTCACCATCTCAGGGTCAGCCCCAGCATTTT
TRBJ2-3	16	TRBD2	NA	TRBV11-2	CASSWGTGRSSDTQYF	TGTGCCAGCAGCTGGGGGACCGGGAGGAGTTCAGATACGCAGTATTTT
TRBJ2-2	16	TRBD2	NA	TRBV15	CASSTAGGRNTGELFF	TGTGCCTCCTCAACCGCGGGGGGTAGGAACACCGGGGAGCTGTTTTTT
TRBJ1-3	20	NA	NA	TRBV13	CASSLRPKVQAYAGGNTIYF	TGTGCCAGCAGCTTACGACCCAAGGTTCAAGCTTACGCAGGGGGAAACACCATATATTTT
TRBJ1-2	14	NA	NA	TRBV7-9	CASSLSRGRDGYTF	TGTGCCAGCAGCTTATCTCGGGGGAGGGATGGCTACACCTTC
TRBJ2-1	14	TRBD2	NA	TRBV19	CASSFSGSEVEQFF	TGTGCCAGTAGTTTTAGCGGGAGCGAGGTTGAGCAGTTCTTC
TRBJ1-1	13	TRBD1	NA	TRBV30	CAWSQGEGTEAFF	TGTGCCTGGAGTCAGGGGGAAGGTACTGAAGCTTTCTTT
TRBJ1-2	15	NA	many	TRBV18	CASSQEQGSNYGYTF	TGTGCCAGCTCCCAAGAGCAGGGGTCAAACTATGGCTACACCTTC